These T cell receptor beta chains were read from a single sample in a study of blood T cell repertoires in COVID-19. Sequencing used immunoSEQ multiplex PCR; TCRdb keeps in-frame clones, though not all of them. The sample holds about 330,000 clones; 70% to 90% are singletons and the top ten take about 3.9%. The source material was peripheral blood. Receptors were obtained from a woman aged 50 to 60 with active or convalescent COVID-19. The CDR3 runs from the conserved cysteine through the conserved F or W. D genes are given only for firm matches. Expanded clones get a size class; other rows say once, few or many, or leave the size out.

V gene: TRBV29-1
clone size: .
J gene: TRBJ2-7
D gene: .
CDR3 protein: CSVGGGVSYEQYF
CDR3 DNA: TGCAGCGTTGGTGGAGGCGTCTCCTACGAGCAGTACTTC

V gene: TRBV7-3
clone size: few
J gene: TRBJ2-7
D gene: TRBD2
CDR3 protein: CASSPKGTSGDEQYF
CDR3 DNA: TGTGCCAGCAGCCCCAAAGGGACTAGCGGGGACGAGCAGTACTTC

V gene: TRBV7-2
clone size: .
J gene: TRBJ2-3
D gene: .
CDR3 protein: CASSLVRLVKGSSTDTQYF
CDR3 DNA: TGTGCCAGCAGCTTAGTGAGGCTGGTTAAAGGCTCTAGCACAGATACGCAGTATTTT

V gene: TRBV6-5
clone size: .
J gene: TRBJ2-7
D gene: TRBD1
CDR3 protein: CASSYGGTGGYEQYF
CDR3 DNA: TGTGCCAGCAGTTATGGAGGGACAGGGGGATACGAGCAGTACTTC

V gene: TRBV5-1
clone size: .
J gene: TRBJ2-2
D gene: .
CDR3 protein: CASSLDRGGAGELFF
CDR3 DNA: TGCGCCAGCAGCCTAGACAGGGGAGGGGCCGGGGAGCTGTTTTTT

V gene: TRBV6-5
clone size: .
J gene: TRBJ2-2
D gene: TRBD1
CDR3 protein: CASGGDRPGTGELFF
CDR3 DNA: TGTGCCAGCGGAGGGGACAGGCCGGGCACCGGGGAGCTGTTTTTT

V gene: TRBV9
clone size: .
J gene: TRBJ2-2
D gene: .
CDR3 protein: CASSVDLATGELFF
CDR3 DNA: TGTGCCAGCAGCGTCGACTTAGCCACCGGGGAGCTGTTTTTT

V gene: TRBV11-2
clone size: .
J gene: TRBJ1-1
D gene: .
CDR3 protein: CASSSTQVLNTEAFF
CDR3 DNA: TGTGCCAGCAGCTCCACACAGGTTTTGAACACTGAAGCTTTCTTT

V gene: TRBV4-3
clone size: .
J gene: TRBJ2-1
D gene: .
CDR3 protein: CASSQDLSGVTYNEQFF
CDR3 DNA: TGCGCCAGCAGCCAAGATCTGTCAGGGGTGACTTACAATGAGCAGTTCTTC

V gene: TRBV6-5
clone size: .
J gene: TRBJ2-2
D gene: TRBD2
CDR3 protein: CASRGPSGSGGELFF
CDR3 DNA: TGTGCCAGCAGAGGTCCCAGCGGGAGTGGAGGGGAGCTGTTTTTT

V gene: TRBV7-3
clone size: .
J gene: TRBJ1-2
D gene: .
CDR3 protein: CASSPNVGTGLGDGYTF
CDR3 DNA: TGTGCCAGCAGCCCTAACGTGGGTACAGGCCTAGGTGATGGCTACACCTTC

V gene: TRBV28
clone size: .
J gene: TRBJ1-1
D gene: .
CDR3 protein: CASSLISLNTEAFF
CDR3 DNA: TGTGCCAGCAGTTTGATAAGCCTGAACACTGAAGCTTTCTTT

V gene: TRBV29-1
clone size: .
J gene: TRBJ2-7
D gene: TRBD1
CDR3 protein: CSVLPGTGIYEQYF
CDR3 DNA: TGCAGCGTTCTTCCCGGGACAGGGATCTACGAGCAGTACTTC

V gene: TRBV3-1/TRBV3-2
clone size: .
J gene: TRBJ1-1
D gene: .
CDR3 protein: CASSPVTGLPGNTEAFF
CDR3 DNA: TGTGCCAGCAGCCCCGTTACAGGTCTACCTGGGAACACTGAAGCTTTCTTT

V gene: TRBV6-2/TRBV6-3
clone size: .
J gene: TRBJ2-1
D gene: TRBD2
CDR3 protein: CASSTGLVRNNEQFF
CDR3 DNA: TGTGCCAGCAGTACGGGACTAGTCAGGAACAATGAGCAGTTCTTC

V gene: TRBV5-5
clone size: .
J gene: TRBJ1-1
D gene: .
CDR3 protein: CASSLEDGYTEAFF
CDR3 DNA: TGTGCCAGCAGCTTGGAAGACGGGTACACTGAAGCTTTCTTT

V gene: TRBV5-1
clone size: .
J gene: TRBJ2-1
D gene: TRBD2
CDR3 protein: CASSKTSGRGAWNEQFF
CDR3 DNA: TGCGCCAGCAGCAAGACTAGCGGGAGGGGGGCTTGGAATGAGCAGTTCTTC

V gene: TRBV6-5
clone size: .
J gene: TRBJ2-7
D gene: TRBD2
CDR3 protein: CASSYSVLAVYEQYF
CDR3 DNA: TGTGCCAGCAGTTACTCGGTACTAGCGGTCTACGAGCAGTACTTC

V gene: TRBV10-1
clone size: once
J gene: TRBJ2-1
D gene: TRBD1
CDR3 protein: CASSRDRGPHEQFF
CDR3 DNA: TGCGCCAGCAGCCGGGACAGGGGGCCACATGAGCAGTTCTTC

V gene: TRBV30
clone size: .
J gene: TRBJ1-1
D gene: .
CDR3 protein: CAWSGGRGVAEAFF
CDR3 DNA: TGTGCCTGGAGTGGAGGCAGGGGCGTCGCTGAAGCTTTCTTT

V gene: TRBV4-1
clone size: few
J gene: TRBJ1-2
D gene: .
CDR3 protein: CASSQEVLDGYTF
CDR3 DNA: TGCGCCAGCAGCCAAGAGGTTTTAGATGGCTACACCTTC

V gene: TRBV6-5
clone size: .
J gene: TRBJ2-1
D gene: .
CDR3 protein: CASSYLTSGGRNEQFF
CDR3 DNA: TGTGCCAGCAGTTACCTGACTAGTGGGGGACGCAATGAGCAGTTCTTC

V gene: TRBV25-1
clone size: .
J gene: TRBJ1-5
D gene: .
CDR3 protein: CASSELEGWKPQHF
CDR3 DNA: TGTGCCAGCAGTGAACTGGAGGGGTGGAAGCCCCAGCATTTT

V gene: TRBV10-3
clone size: .
J gene: TRBJ1-2
D gene: TRBD1
CDR3 protein: CATVDRANYGYTF
CDR3 DNA: TGTGCCACCGTAGACAGGGCTAACTATGGCTACACCTTC

V gene: TRBV5-6
clone size: .
J gene: TRBJ1-2
D gene: TRBD1
CDR3 protein: CASSAGQGSRDGYTF
CDR3 DNA: TGTGCCAGCAGCGCCGGACAGGGATCTCGTGATGGCTACACCTTC

V gene: TRBV4-3
clone size: once
J gene: TRBJ2-7
D gene: .
CDR3 protein: CASSQDSRNYEQYF
CDR3 DNA: TGCGCCAGCAGCCAAGATTCCAGGAACTACGAGCAGTACTTC

V gene: TRBV4-3
clone size: .
J gene: TRBJ2-6
D gene: .
CDR3 protein: CASSQGESSGANVLTF
CDR3 DNA: TGCGCCAGCAGCCAGGGAGAGAGCTCTGGGGCCAACGTCCTGACTTTC

V gene: TRBV2
clone size: .
J gene: TRBJ1-5
D gene: .
CDR3 protein: CASRENVGGNQPQHF
CDR3 DNA: TGTGCCAGCAGGGAAAACGTGGGCGGCAATCAGCCCCAGCATTTT

V gene: TRBV6-6
clone size: .
J gene: TRBJ1-4
D gene: .
CDR3 protein: CASSPTGPRLGRAGVAYEKLFF
CDR3 DNA: TGTGCCAGCAGTCCCACAGGACCCAGGTTGGGAAGGGCCGGCGTGGCGTATGAAAAACTGTTTTTT

V gene: TRBV6-5
clone size: .
J gene: TRBJ1-5
D gene: TRBD1
CDR3 protein: CASIRDRGLNQPQHF
CDR3 DNA: TGTGCCAGCATCAGGGACAGGGGGTTGAATCAGCCCCAGCATTTT

V gene: TRBV28
clone size: .
J gene: TRBJ2-1
D gene: TRBD1
CDR3 protein: CASSMGQGAYNEQFF
CDR3 DNA: TGTGCCAGCAGTATGGGACAGGGCGCCTACAATGAGCAGTTCTTC

V gene: TRBV27
clone size: .
J gene: TRBJ2-1
D gene: TRBD1
CDR3 protein: CASSFTGVPSSYNEQFF
CDR3 DNA: TGTGCCAGCAGTTTTACAGGGGTCCCAAGCTCCTACAATGAGCAGTTCTTC

V gene: TRBV7-2
clone size: few
J gene: TRBJ2-2
D gene: TRBD2
CDR3 protein: CASSRGTSGRRIGGELFF
CDR3 DNA: TGTGCCAGCAGCCGGGGGACTAGCGGGAGGCGGATCGGCGGGGAGCTGTTTTTT

V gene: TRBV29-1
clone size: .
J gene: TRBJ1-1
D gene: TRBD1
CDR3 protein: CSVPGTGRTEAFF
CDR3 DNA: TGCAGCGTTCCCGGGACAGGGAGGACTGAAGCTTTCTTT

V gene: TRBV10-3
clone size: .
J gene: TRBJ2-7
D gene: TRBD1
CDR3 protein: CAIRPAGTGGLEQYF
CDR3 DNA: TGTGCCATCAGGCCCGCCGGGACAGGGGGCCTCGAGCAGTACTTC

V gene: TRBV5-1
clone size: .
J gene: TRBJ1-1
D gene: .
CDR3 protein: CASSLAHNTEAFF
CDR3 DNA: TGCGCCAGCAGCTTGGCCCATAACACTGAAGCTTTCTTT

V gene: TRBV3-1/TRBV3-2
clone size: once
J gene: TRBJ1-4
D gene: .
CDR3 protein: CASSHFTVLSEEKLFF
CDR3 DNA: TGTGCCAGCAGCCACTTTACAGTTCTGAGTGAGGAAAAACTGTTTTTT

V gene: TRBV7-9
clone size: .
J gene: TRBJ1-4
D gene: TRBD1
CDR3 protein: CASSQGATNEKLFF
CDR3 DNA: TGTGCCAGCAGCCAGGGGGCAACTAATGAAAAACTGTTTTTT

V gene: TRBV9
clone size: once
J gene: TRBJ1-2
D gene: .
CDR3 protein: CASSPGGAVYGYTF
CDR3 DNA: TGTGCCAGCAGTCCCGGTGGAGCCGTCTATGGCTACACCTTC

V gene: TRBV29-1
clone size: .
J gene: TRBJ1-1
D gene: .
CDR3 protein: CSVDPVATEAFF
CDR3 DNA: TGCAGCGTTGATCCAGTGGCCACTGAAGCTTTCTTT

V gene: TRBV5-1
clone size: .
J gene: TRBJ2-1
D gene: .
CDR3 protein: CASSLVSGGNEQFF
CDR3 DNA: TGCGCCAGCAGCTTGGTCTCAGGGGGGAATGAGCAGTTCTTC

V gene: TRBV7-2
clone size: few
J gene: TRBJ2-5
D gene: .
CDR3 protein: CASSQHRGETQYF
CDR3 DNA: TGTGCCAGCAGCCAGCACCGAGGGGAGACCCAGTACTTC

V gene: TRBV27
clone size: .
J gene: TRBJ2-6
D gene: .
CDR3 protein: CASSTIPGLLAGANVLTF
CDR3 DNA: TGTGCCAGCAGTACAATCCCAGGGTTGCTGGCTGGGGCCAACGTCCTGACTTTC

V gene: TRBV11-1
clone size: .
J gene: TRBJ2-1
D gene: TRBD1
CDR3 protein: CASRSPGQGALEQFF
CDR3 DNA: TGTGCCAGCAGATCACCGGGACAGGGGGCATTAGAGCAGTTCTTC